This TCR beta chain was captured in a study of T-cell memory formation after mild COVID-19. The overall study: There were largely donor-specific TCR clusters.

TCRdb itself ran the 5' RACE reads through MiXCR, one entry per CDR3 protein. Of 470,000 or so distinct CDR3 sequences listed, 18% are singletons. Study-level points and caveats: What remained unconfirmed was the SARS-CoV-2 specificity of second-wave clones peaking on day 37. Some clones that responded were present in memory (sampled pre-infection), which suggests cross-reactive memory joined. CD4+ contracting clones lay mainly in CM and EM, CD8+ ones in EMRA.

V was cut by 0 bases and J by 3 bases, with 21 bases left in between. CDR3 length: 18 amino acids. Germline lookup yields CDR1 ENHRY and CDR2 SYGVKD. Regarding this clonotype: Its target is unknown.

The clonotype comes from an adult woman who had mild COVID-19 (a few samples of this study predate the infection). Cell type and time point are not known. The sample taken for sequencing was PBMCs or a T cell subset sorted from them (not recorded which). The genes are TRBV10-3 and TRBJ2-7; maybe TRBD2 (7 bases). CDR3 amino acids: CAISESRGREPALYEQYF. The CDR3 DNA reads TGTGCCATCAGTGAGTCGAGGGGGAGGGAACCCGCTCTCTACGAGCAGTACTTC.